This T cell receptor beta chain was recovered during a study of blood T cell repertoires in COVID-19. Study-level background: Acute and convalescent COVID-19 specimens originated in the United States, Italy and Spain. The cDNA or gDNA used as material had been derived from T cells, B-cell-depleted T cells, or PBMCs.

This clone was seen once. TCRdb keeps only in-frame clones here, not all; method: immunoSEQ multiplex PCR. The sample holds about 130,000 clones, 70% to 90% seen once. Germline V lookup: CDR1 SGHNT, CDR2 YENEEA. The CDR3 contains 15 residues. Trimming stripped 1 base from V and 2 bases from J, with 10 bases between. All enrollees were about 18 to 100 years old and from about two dozen US areas. Material for sequencing was PBMCs or T cells enriched from blood (not recorded which). This TCR was sampled from a woman aged 50 to 65 who had recovered from COVID-19. The genes are TRBV11-3 and TRBJ2-3; weak D call: TRBD1 (6 bases). For the CDR3, the DNA is TGTGCCAGCAGCTTAGTTGCAGGGGCCACAGATACGCAGTATTTT. This sequence encodes CASSLVAGATDTQYF.